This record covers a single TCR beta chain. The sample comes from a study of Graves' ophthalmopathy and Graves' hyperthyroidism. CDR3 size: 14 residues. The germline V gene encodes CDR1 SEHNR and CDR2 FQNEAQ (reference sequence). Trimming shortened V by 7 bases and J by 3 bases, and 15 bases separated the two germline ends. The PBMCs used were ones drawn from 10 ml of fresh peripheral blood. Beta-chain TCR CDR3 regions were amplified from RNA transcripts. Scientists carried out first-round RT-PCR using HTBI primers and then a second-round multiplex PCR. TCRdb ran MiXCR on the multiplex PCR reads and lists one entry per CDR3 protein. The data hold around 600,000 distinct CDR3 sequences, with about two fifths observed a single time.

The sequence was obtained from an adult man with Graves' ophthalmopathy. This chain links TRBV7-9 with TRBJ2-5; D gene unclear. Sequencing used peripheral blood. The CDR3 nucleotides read TGTGCCAGCACAACCCTGGACGGTAAAGAGACCCAGTACTTC. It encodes CASTTLDGKETQYF.